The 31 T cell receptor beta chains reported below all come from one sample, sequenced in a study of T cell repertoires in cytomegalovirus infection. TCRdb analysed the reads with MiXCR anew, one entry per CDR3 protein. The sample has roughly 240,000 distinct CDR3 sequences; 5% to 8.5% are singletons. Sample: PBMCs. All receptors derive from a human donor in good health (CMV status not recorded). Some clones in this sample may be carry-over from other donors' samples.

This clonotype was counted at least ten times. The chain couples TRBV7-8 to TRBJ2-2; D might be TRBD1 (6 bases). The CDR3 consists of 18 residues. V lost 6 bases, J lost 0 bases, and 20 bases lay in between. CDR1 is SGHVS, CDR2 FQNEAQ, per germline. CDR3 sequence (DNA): TGTGCCAGCAGGCAACCTCTACTACAGGGAACGAACACCGGGGAGCTGTTTTTT. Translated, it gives CASRQPLLQGTNTGELFF.

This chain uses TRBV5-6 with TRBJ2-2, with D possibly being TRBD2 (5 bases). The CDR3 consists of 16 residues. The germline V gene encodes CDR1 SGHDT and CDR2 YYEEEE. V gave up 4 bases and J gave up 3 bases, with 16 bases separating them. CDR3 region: CASSPPERRDTGELFF. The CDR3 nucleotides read TGTGCCAGCAGCCCGCCGGAGCGGCGCGACACCGGGGAGCTGTTTTTT.

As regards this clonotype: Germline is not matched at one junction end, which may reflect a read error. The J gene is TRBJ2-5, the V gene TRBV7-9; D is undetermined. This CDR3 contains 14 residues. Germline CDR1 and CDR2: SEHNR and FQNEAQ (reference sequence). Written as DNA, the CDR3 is TGTGCCTGCAGCCAAGCGCCCTTCCAAGAGACCCAGTACTTC. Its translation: CACSQAPFQETQYF.

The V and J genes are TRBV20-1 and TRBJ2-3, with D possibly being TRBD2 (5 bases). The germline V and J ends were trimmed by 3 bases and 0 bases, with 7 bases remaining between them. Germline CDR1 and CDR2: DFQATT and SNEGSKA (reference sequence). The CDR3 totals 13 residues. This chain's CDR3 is CSARWRSTDTQYF. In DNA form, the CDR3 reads TGCAGTGCTAGGTGGAGGAGCACAGATACGCAGTATTTT.

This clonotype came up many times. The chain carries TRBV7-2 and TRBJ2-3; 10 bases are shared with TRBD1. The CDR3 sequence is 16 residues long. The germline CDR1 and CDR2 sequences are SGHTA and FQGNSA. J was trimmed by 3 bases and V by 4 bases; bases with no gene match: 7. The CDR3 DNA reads TGTGCCAGCAGCTCTGATAGGACAGGGGGGACAGATACGCAGTATTTT. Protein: CASSSDRTGGTDTQYF. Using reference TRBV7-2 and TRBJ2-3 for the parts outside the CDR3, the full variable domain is GAGVSQSPSNKVTEKGKDVELRCDPISGHTALYWYRQSLGQGLEFLIYFQGNSAPDKSGLPSDRFSAERTGGSVSTLTIQRTQQEDSAVYLCASSSDRTGGTDTQYFGPGTRLTVL.

CDR3 region: CASSRGTGSPRDTEAFF. Written as DNA, the CDR3 is TGCGCCAGCAGTAGAGGGACAGGCTCACCGAGGGACACTGAAGCTTTCTTT. This chain links TRBV5-1 with TRBJ1-1, with TRBD1 identical over 8 bases. V lost 5 bases and J lost 3; bases outside the gene matches: 15. This CDR3 comprises 17 residues. CDR1 and CDR2 (germline): SGHRS, YFSETQ.

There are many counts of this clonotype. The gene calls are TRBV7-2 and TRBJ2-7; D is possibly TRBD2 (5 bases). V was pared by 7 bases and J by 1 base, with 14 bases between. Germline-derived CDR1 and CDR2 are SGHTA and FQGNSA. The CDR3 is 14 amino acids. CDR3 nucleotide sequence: TGTGCCAGCACACCTCACGGGGTTTCCTACGAGCAGTACTTC. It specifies CASTPHGVSYEQYF.

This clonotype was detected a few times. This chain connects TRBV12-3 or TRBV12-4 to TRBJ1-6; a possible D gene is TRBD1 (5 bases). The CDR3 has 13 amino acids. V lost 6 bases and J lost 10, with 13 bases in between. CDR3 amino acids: CASRPGTGSPLHF. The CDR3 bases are TGTGCCAGCAGGCCGGGGACGGGCTCACCCCTCCACTTT.

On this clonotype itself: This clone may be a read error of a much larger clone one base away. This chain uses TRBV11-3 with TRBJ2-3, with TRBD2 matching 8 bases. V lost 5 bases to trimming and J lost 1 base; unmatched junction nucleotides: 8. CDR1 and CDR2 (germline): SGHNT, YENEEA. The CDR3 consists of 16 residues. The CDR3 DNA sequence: TGTGCCAGCAGCATGGACGGGGGGGCCGGCACAGATACGCAGTATTTT. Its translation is CASSMDGGAGTDTQYF.

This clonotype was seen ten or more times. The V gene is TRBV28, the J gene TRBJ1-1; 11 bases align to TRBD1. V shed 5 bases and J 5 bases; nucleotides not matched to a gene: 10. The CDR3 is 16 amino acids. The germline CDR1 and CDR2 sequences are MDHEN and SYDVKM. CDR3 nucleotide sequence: TGTGCCAGCAGTCTTGGACAGGGGGCGCATTTGACTGAAGCTTTCTTT. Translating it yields CASSLGQGAHLTEAFF.

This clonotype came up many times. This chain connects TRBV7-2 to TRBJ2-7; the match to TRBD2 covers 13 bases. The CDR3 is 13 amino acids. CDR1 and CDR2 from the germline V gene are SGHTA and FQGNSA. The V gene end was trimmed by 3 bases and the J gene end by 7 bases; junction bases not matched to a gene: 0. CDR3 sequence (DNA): TGTGCCAGCAGCTTGACTAGCGGGGGGGAGCAGTACTTC. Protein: CASSLTSGGEQYF.

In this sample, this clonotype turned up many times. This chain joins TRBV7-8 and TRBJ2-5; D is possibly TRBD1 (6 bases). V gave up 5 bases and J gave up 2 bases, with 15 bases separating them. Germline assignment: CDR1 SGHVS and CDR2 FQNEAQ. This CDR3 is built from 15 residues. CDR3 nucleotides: TGTGCCAGCAGCCAGGCCGGGACATATCAAGAGACCCAGTACTTC. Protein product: CASSQAGTYQETQYF.

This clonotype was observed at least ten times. CDR3: CASSGGGSYNEQFF. The CDR3 region has the DNA TGTGCCAGCAGTGGAGGGGGCTCCTACAATGAGCAGTTCTTC. The chain couples TRBV6-1 to TRBJ2-1, with D tentatively TRBD1 (6 bases). The CDR3 has 14 amino acids. With 4 bases removed from V and 0 bases from J, the gap between germline ends came to 7 bases. The germline V gene has CDR1 MNHNS and CDR2 SASEGT.

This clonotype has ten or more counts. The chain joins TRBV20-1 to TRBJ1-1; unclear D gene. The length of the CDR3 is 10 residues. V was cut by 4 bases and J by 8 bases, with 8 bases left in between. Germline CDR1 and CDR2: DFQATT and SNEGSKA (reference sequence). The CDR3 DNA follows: TGCAGTGCTAATGAGATAGAAGCTTTCTTT. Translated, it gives CSANEIEAFF.

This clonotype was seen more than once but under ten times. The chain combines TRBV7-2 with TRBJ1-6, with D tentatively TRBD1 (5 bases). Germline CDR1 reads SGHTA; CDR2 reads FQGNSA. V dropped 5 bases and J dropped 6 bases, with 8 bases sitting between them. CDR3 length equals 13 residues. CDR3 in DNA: TGTGCCAGCAGCCCAGGGAGTAATTCACCCCTCCACTTT. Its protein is CASSPGSNSPLHF.

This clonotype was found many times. CDR3 residues: CASSLEGQGNQPQHF. The CDR3 coding sequence is TGCGCCAGCAGCTTGGAGGGACAGGGCAATCAGCCCCAGCATTTT. The genes are TRBV5-1 and TRBJ1-5; 8 bases map to TRBD1. Trimming at V came to 0 bases and at J to 2 bases, leaving 1 base not matched to a gene. The germline gives CDR1 SGHRS, CDR2 YFSETQ. The CDR3 extends over 15 amino acids.

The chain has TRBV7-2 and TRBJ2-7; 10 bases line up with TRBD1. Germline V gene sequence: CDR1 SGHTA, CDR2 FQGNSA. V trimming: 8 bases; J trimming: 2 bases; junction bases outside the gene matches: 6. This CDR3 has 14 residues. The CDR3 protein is CASRRQGATYEQYF. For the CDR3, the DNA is TGTGCCAGCCGGCGACAGGGGGCGACCTACGAGCAGTACTTC.

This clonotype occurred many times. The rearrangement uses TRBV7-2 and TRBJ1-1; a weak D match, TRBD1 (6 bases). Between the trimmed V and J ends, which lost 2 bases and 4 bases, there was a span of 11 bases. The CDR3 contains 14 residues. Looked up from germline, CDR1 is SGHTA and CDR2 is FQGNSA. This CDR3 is CASSLSRGATEAFF. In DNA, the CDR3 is TGTGCCAGCAGCTTAAGCAGGGGAGCCACTGAAGCTTTCTTT.

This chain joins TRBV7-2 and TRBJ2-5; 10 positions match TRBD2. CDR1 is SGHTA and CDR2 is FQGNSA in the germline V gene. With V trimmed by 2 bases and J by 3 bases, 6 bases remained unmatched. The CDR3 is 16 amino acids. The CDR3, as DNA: TGTGCCAGCAGCTTAATAACGGGACTAGCGAAAGAGACCCAGTACTTC. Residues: CASSLITGLAKETQYF.

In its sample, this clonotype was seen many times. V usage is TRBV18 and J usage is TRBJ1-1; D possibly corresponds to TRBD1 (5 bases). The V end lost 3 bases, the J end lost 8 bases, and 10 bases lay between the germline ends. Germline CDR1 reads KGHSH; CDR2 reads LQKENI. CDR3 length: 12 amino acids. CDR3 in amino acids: CASSPRAGEAFF. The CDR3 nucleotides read TGTGCCAGCTCACCCAGGGCTGGAGAAGCTTTCTTT.

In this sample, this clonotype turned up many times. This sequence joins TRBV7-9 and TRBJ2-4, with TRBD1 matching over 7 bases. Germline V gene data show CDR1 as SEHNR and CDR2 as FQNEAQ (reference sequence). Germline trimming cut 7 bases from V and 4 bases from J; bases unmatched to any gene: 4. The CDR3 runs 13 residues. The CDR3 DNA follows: TGTGCCAGCATTGACAGGGATAAAAACATTCAGTACTTC. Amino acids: CASIDRDKNIQYF.

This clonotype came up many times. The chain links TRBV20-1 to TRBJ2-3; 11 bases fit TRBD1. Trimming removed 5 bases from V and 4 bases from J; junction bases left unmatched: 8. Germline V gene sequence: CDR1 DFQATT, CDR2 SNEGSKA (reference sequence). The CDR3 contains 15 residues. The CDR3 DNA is TGCAGTGCTCTCCGGGACAGGGGGAGGTCAGATACGCAGTATTTT. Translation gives CSALRDRGRSDTQYF.

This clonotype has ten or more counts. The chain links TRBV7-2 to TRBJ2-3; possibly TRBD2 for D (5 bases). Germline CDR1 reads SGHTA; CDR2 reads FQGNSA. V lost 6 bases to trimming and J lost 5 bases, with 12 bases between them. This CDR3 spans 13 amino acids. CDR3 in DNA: TGTGCCAGCAGGCGCCTAGCCCAAGATACGCAGTATTTT. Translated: CASRRLAQDTQYF.

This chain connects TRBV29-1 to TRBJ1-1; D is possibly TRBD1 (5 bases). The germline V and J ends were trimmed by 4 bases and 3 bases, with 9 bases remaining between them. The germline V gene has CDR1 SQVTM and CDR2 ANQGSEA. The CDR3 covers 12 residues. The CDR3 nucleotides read TGCAGCGTTGTACGAGGGGACACTGAAGCTTTCTTT. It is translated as CSVVRGDTEAFF. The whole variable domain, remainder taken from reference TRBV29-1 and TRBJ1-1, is SAVISQKPSRDICQRGTSLTIQCQVDSQVTMMFWYRQQPGQSLTLIATANQGSEATYESGFVIDKFPISRPNLTFSTLTVSNMSPEDSSIYLCSVVRGDTEAFFGQGTRLTVV.

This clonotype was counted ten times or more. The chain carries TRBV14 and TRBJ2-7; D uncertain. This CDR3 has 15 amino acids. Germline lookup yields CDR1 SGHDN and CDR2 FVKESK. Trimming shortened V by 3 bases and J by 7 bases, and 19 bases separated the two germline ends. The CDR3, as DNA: TGTGCCAGCAGCCATGTTGTAGGTAAAAGGTCGGAGCAGTACTTC. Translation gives CASSHVVGKRSEQYF.

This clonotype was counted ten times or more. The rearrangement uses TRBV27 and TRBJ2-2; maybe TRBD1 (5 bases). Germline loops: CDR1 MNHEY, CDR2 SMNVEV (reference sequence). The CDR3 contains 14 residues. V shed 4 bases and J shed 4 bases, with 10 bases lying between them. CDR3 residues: CASSSGSATGELFF. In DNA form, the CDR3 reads TGTGCCAGCAGTTCAGGGTCGGCCACCGGGGAGCTGTTTTTT.

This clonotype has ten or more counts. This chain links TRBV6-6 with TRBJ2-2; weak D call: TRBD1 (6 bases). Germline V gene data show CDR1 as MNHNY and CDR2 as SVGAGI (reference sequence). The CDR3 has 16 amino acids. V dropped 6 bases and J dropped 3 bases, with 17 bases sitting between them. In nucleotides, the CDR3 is TGTGCCAGCAGCTATACCCAGGGGCGTTACACCGGGGAGCTGTTTTTT. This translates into CASSYTQGRYTGELFF.

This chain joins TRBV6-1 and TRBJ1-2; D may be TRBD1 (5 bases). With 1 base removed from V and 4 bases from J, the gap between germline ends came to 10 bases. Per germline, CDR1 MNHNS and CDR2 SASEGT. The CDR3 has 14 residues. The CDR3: CASSEEAGTYGYTF. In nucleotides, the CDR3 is TGTGCCAGCAGTGAAGAGGCAGGGACCTATGGCTACACCTTC.

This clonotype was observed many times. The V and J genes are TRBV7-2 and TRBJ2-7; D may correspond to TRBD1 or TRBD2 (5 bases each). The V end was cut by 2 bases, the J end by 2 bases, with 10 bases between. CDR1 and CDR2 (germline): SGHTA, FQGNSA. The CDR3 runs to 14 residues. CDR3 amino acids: CASSLYQGPYEQYF. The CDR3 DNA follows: TGTGCCAGCAGCTTATATCAGGGACCCTACGAGCAGTACTTC.

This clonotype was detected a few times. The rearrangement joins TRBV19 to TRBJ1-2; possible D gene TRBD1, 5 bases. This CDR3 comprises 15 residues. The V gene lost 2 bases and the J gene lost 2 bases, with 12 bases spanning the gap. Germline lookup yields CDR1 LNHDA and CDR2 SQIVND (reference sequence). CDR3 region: CASSISQGTNYGYTF. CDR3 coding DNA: TGTGCCAGTAGTATAAGCCAGGGAACCAACTATGGCTACACCTTC.

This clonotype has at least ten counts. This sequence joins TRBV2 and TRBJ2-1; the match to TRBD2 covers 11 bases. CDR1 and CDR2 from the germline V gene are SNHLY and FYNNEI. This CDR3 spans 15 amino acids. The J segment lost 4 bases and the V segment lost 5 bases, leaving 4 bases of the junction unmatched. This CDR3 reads CASSSGTSGYNEQFF. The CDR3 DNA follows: TGTGCCAGCAGTAGCGGGACTAGCGGTTACAATGAGCAGTTCTTC.